A selection of T cell receptor beta chains follows, all from one sample in a study of blood T cells in healthy people across ages. MiXCR, run by TCRdb on the 5' RACE reads, gives a single entry per CDR3 protein. In the table there are hundreds of thousands of distinct CDR3 sequences, under 55% of which are singletons. Material for sequencing was blood. These receptors were obtained from a man in his 60s in good health. CDR3s include the opening cysteine and the closing phenylalanine or tryptophan. The order of the fields is J gene, CDR3 length, clone size, D gene, V gene, CDR3 DNA, CDR3 protein. A D gene is named only where the DNA matches it firmly. The size entry is marked missing in some rows and otherwise reads once, few, many or a size class.

j_gene: TRBJ2-5
len: 15
abundance: NA
d_gene: NA
v_gene: TRBV20-1
CDR3nt: TGCAGTGCTAGAGATCAGGCGGGGTCTTACAATGAGCAGTACTTC
CDR3aa: CSARDQAGSYNEQYF

j_gene: TRBJ1-2
len: 14
abundance: NA
d_gene: NA
v_gene: TRBV27
CDR3nt: TGTGCCAGCAGTTTATCGTGGACAGAGAATGGCTACACCTTC
CDR3aa: CASSLSWTENGYTF

j_gene: TRBJ2-7
len: 15
abundance: NA
d_gene: TRBD2
v_gene: TRBV9
CDR3nt: TGTGCCAGCAGCTTGACTAGCGGGGGGTTCCACGAGCAGTACTTC
CDR3aa: CASSLTSGGFHEQYF

j_gene: TRBJ2-5
len: 13
abundance: NA
d_gene: TRBD2
v_gene: TRBV29-1
CDR3nt: TGCAGCGTTGACGCGGGGGGCCGGGAGACCCAGTACTTC
CDR3aa: CSVDAGGRETQYF

j_gene: TRBJ2-7
len: 15
abundance: NA
d_gene: NA
v_gene: TRBV4-1
CDR3nt: TGCGCCAGCAGCCAAGCAAGGGTTAGCGCCTACGAGCAGTACTTC
CDR3aa: CASSQARVSAYEQYF

j_gene: TRBJ2-3
len: 14
abundance: few
d_gene: NA
v_gene: TRBV20-1
CDR3nt: TGCAGTGCTCCAGGACGGAAAAGCACAGATACGCAGTATTTT
CDR3aa: CSAPGRKSTDTQYF

j_gene: TRBJ2-1
len: 19
abundance: NA
d_gene: TRBD2
v_gene: TRBV7-2
CDR3nt: TGTGCCAGCAGCTATCTCGGGACTAGCGGGGGGGCCTTCTACAATGAGCAGTTCTTC
CDR3aa: CASSYLGTSGGAFYNEQFF

j_gene: TRBJ2-7
len: 15
abundance: NA
d_gene: NA
v_gene: TRBV5-6
CDR3nt: TGTGCCAGCAGTTTTCTCGGGGCCGGATCCTACGAGCAGTACTTC
CDR3aa: CASSFLGAGSYEQYF

j_gene: TRBJ1-4
len: 13
abundance: NA
d_gene: NA
v_gene: TRBV10-3
CDR3nt: TGTGCCATGTCCGGGACATTGAATGAAAAACTGTTTTTT
CDR3aa: CAMSGTLNEKLFF

j_gene: TRBJ2-5
len: 15
abundance: NA
d_gene: TRBD2
v_gene: TRBV20-1
CDR3nt: TGCAGTGCTAGAGATCTCGGGGGGGCCAAGGAGACCCAGTACTTC
CDR3aa: CSARDLGGAKETQYF

j_gene: TRBJ1-5
len: 16
abundance: NA
d_gene: NA
v_gene: TRBV6-2/TRBV6-3
CDR3nt: TGTGCCAGCAGTTTACCCGAGAGGGCGGGCAATCAGCCCCAGCATTTT
CDR3aa: CASSLPERAGNQPQHF

j_gene: TRBJ1-5
len: 15
abundance: NA
d_gene: NA
v_gene: TRBV6-6
CDR3nt: TGTGCCAGCAATTCTGGGCAGGGTTTCGATCAGCCCCAGCATTTT
CDR3aa: CASNSGQGFDQPQHF

j_gene: TRBJ2-5
len: 16
abundance: NA
d_gene: NA
v_gene: TRBV7-2
CDR3nt: TGTGCCAGCAGCTTAGGTGCTGGGGGGCGAAAAGAGACCCGGTACTTC
CDR3aa: CASSLGAGGRKETRYF

j_gene: TRBJ2-3
len: 14
abundance: few
d_gene: NA
v_gene: TRBV29-1
CDR3nt: TGCAGCGTTGCTAGGGACCGAATCACAGATACGCAGTATTTT
CDR3aa: CSVARDRITDTQYF

j_gene: TRBJ2-7
len: 17
abundance: few
d_gene: TRBD1
v_gene: TRBV20-1
CDR3nt: TGCAGTGCTAGTTTTGGGCACAGGGGGCTAAATACCTACGAGCAGTACTTC
CDR3aa: CSASFGHRGLNTYEQYF

j_gene: TRBJ2-7
len: 12
abundance: few
d_gene: NA
v_gene: TRBV6-2/TRBV6-3
CDR3nt: TGTGCCAGCAGACCCGACAGAGAACAGCAGTACTTC
CDR3aa: CASRPDREQQYF

j_gene: TRBJ2-7
len: 13
abundance: NA
d_gene: NA
v_gene: TRBV6-2/TRBV6-3
CDR3nt: TGTGCCAGCACCAAAATCCTAAGTTCCGAGCAGTACTTC
CDR3aa: CASTKILSSEQYF

j_gene: TRBJ2-5
len: 15
abundance: NA
d_gene: NA
v_gene: TRBV11-2
CDR3nt: TGTGCCAGCAGCTCCCTGAGGACCTCCAAAGAGACCCAGTACTTC
CDR3aa: CASSSLRTSKETQYF

j_gene: TRBJ1-1
len: 15
abundance: NA
d_gene: TRBD1
v_gene: TRBV25-1
CDR3nt: TGTGCCAGCAGTGGGACGGGACAGTGGAACACTGAAGCTTTCTTT
CDR3aa: CASSGTGQWNTEAFF

j_gene: TRBJ1-5
len: 13
abundance: NA
d_gene: NA
v_gene: TRBV20-1
CDR3nt: TGCAGTGCTAGAGTGGGGGGGAGCCAGCCCCAGCATTTT
CDR3aa: CSARVGGSQPQHF

j_gene: TRBJ1-1
len: 15
abundance: few
d_gene: NA
v_gene: TRBV5-5
CDR3nt: TGTGCCAGCAGCTTGGATTTCACCCCCTGGGGTGAAGCTTTCTTT
CDR3aa: CASSLDFTPWGEAFF

j_gene: TRBJ1-6
len: 15
abundance: NA
d_gene: TRBD1
v_gene: TRBV2
CDR3nt: TGTGCCAGCATAAGGACAGGGAATCTTAATTCACCCCTCCACTTT
CDR3aa: CASIRTGNLNSPLHF

j_gene: TRBJ2-6
len: 15
abundance: many
d_gene: NA
v_gene: TRBV4-3
CDR3nt: TGCGCCAGCAGCCAAGACAGCTCTGGGGCCAACGTCCTGACTTTC
CDR3aa: CASSQDSSGANVLTF

j_gene: TRBJ1-2
len: 13
abundance: few
d_gene: NA
v_gene: TRBV12-3/TRBV12-4
CDR3nt: TGTGCCAGCAGTCCTCAGAGGAACTATGGCTACACCTTC
CDR3aa: CASSPQRNYGYTF

j_gene: TRBJ2-1
len: 17
abundance: few
d_gene: TRBD2
v_gene: TRBV6-2/TRBV6-3
CDR3nt: TGTGCCAGCAGTTACGCCGGACTAGCGGGGGCCGTTTATGAGCAGTTCTTC
CDR3aa: CASSYAGLAGAVYEQFF

j_gene: TRBJ2-7
len: 14
abundance: NA
d_gene: TRBD1
v_gene: TRBV5-1
CDR3nt: TGCGCCAGCAGCTCCCCGGGACAGCACTACGAGCAGTACTTC
CDR3aa: CASSSPGQHYEQYF

j_gene: TRBJ2-1
len: 17
abundance: NA
d_gene: TRBD2
v_gene: TRBV4-3
CDR3nt: TGCGCCAGCAGCCAAAAAATAGCGGGGGGCGGCTACAATGAGCAGTTCTTC
CDR3aa: CASSQKIAGGGYNEQFF

j_gene: TRBJ2-6
len: 16
abundance: NA
d_gene: NA
v_gene: TRBV6-6
CDR3nt: TGTGCCTGCAGTTACGCTCCAAGGTCTGGGGCCAACGTCCTGACTTTC
CDR3aa: CACSYAPRSGANVLTF

j_gene: TRBJ2-1
len: 14
abundance: NA
d_gene: NA
v_gene: TRBV6-5
CDR3nt: TGTGCCAGCAGTCGGGAATTCACCTACAATGAGCAGTTCTTC
CDR3aa: CASSREFTYNEQFF

j_gene: TRBJ2-1
len: 17
abundance: NA
d_gene: TRBD2
v_gene: TRBV7-2
CDR3nt: TGTGCCAGCAGCCCTCGACTAGCGGGGTCCTATCACAATGAGCAGTTCTTC
CDR3aa: CASSPRLAGSYHNEQFF

j_gene: TRBJ2-7
len: 15
abundance: NA
d_gene: TRBD1
v_gene: TRBV6-2/TRBV6-3
CDR3nt: TGTGCCAACAGTTCGAGGGACAGGGGTACCTACGAGCAGTACTTC
CDR3aa: CANSSRDRGTYEQYF

j_gene: TRBJ1-4
len: 13
abundance: NA
d_gene: NA
v_gene: TRBV6-5
CDR3nt: TGTGCCAGCAGTTACTCGGAGGATGAAAAACTGTTTTTT
CDR3aa: CASSYSEDEKLFF

j_gene: TRBJ2-7
len: 16
abundance: few
d_gene: TRBD1
v_gene: TRBV7-9
CDR3nt: TGTGCCAGCAGCCCCAGTGCCGGGACAGGGGTCAACGAGCAGTACTTC
CDR3aa: CASSPSAGTGVNEQYF

j_gene: TRBJ1-2
len: 13
abundance: many
d_gene: NA
v_gene: TRBV18
CDR3nt: TGTGCCAGCAGTCCTCGAGGGGACTATGGCTACACCTTC
CDR3aa: CASSPRGDYGYTF

j_gene: TRBJ2-6
len: 17
abundance: few
d_gene: TRBD1
v_gene: TRBV4-3
CDR3nt: TGCGCCAGCAGCCAAGTTGCAGGGGGCTCTGGGGCCAACGTCCTGACTTTC
CDR3aa: CASSQVAGGSGANVLTF

j_gene: TRBJ1-5
len: 14
abundance: many
d_gene: TRBD1
v_gene: TRBV18
CDR3nt: TGTGCCAGCTCACTTACAGGGGGAGATCAGCCCCAGCATTTT
CDR3aa: CASSLTGGDQPQHF

j_gene: TRBJ2-1
len: 15
abundance: few
d_gene: TRBD2
v_gene: TRBV27
CDR3nt: TGTGCCAGCAGTCACACTCCGGGACTAGCGGCTGAGCAGTTCTTC
CDR3aa: CASSHTPGLAAEQFF

j_gene: TRBJ2-3
len: 15
abundance: once
d_gene: TRBD2
v_gene: TRBV6-6
CDR3nt: TGTGCCAGCAGTTACCTAGCGGGGGTCACAGATACGCAGTATTTT
CDR3aa: CASSYLAGVTDTQYF

j_gene: TRBJ2-6
len: 17
abundance: NA
d_gene: TRBD1
v_gene: TRBV7-3
CDR3nt: TGTGCCAGCAGCTCGGGACAGGGAATCTCTGGGGCCAACGTCCTGACTTTC
CDR3aa: CASSSGQGISGANVLTF

j_gene: TRBJ2-1
len: 16
abundance: NA
d_gene: NA
v_gene: TRBV2
CDR3nt: TGTGCCAGCACCGAACGGGGACCAATTCTTTCCAATGAGCAGTTCTTC
CDR3aa: CASTERGPILSNEQFF

j_gene: TRBJ1-6
len: 13
abundance: NA
d_gene: NA
v_gene: TRBV4-3
CDR3nt: TGCGCCAGCAGCCACCTTGATAATGCACCCCTCCACTTT
CDR3aa: CASSHLDNAPLHF

j_gene: TRBJ2-7
len: 14
abundance: few
d_gene: NA
v_gene: TRBV7-2
CDR3nt: TGTGCCAGCAGCCGGGAGAAAGGGATAGCCGAGCAGTACTTC
CDR3aa: CASSREKGIAEQYF

j_gene: TRBJ1-1
len: 17
abundance: once
d_gene: TRBD1
v_gene: TRBV6-1
CDR3nt: TGTGCCAGCAGTACCCCCGAGGACAGGGGAAGGAACACTGAAGCTTTCTTT
CDR3aa: CASSTPEDRGRNTEAFF

j_gene: TRBJ2-5
len: 11
abundance: few
d_gene: NA
v_gene: TRBV20-1
CDR3nt: TGCAGTGCTGGACGGGAGGAGACCCAGTACTTC
CDR3aa: CSAGREETQYF

j_gene: TRBJ1-4
len: 15
abundance: NA
d_gene: NA
v_gene: TRBV7-2
CDR3nt: TGTGCCAGCAGCTCCACCGGGTCACAGAATGAAAAACTGTTTTTT
CDR3aa: CASSSTGSQNEKLFF

j_gene: TRBJ2-1
len: 15
abundance: NA
d_gene: NA
v_gene: TRBV6-1
CDR3nt: TGTGCCAGCAGTGAAATGGCAGGGCCCTACAATGAGCAGTTCTTC
CDR3aa: CASSEMAGPYNEQFF

j_gene: TRBJ2-7
len: 14
abundance: NA
d_gene: NA
v_gene: TRBV9
CDR3nt: TGTGCCTGCAGCGTAGATCAGGGTCCCTACGAGCAGTACTTC
CDR3aa: CACSVDQGPYEQYF

j_gene: TRBJ1-4
len: 17
abundance: once
d_gene: NA
v_gene: TRBV7-9
CDR3nt: TGTGCCAGCAGCTTAGTAGACAGGATTTCAACTAATGAAAAACTGTTTTTT
CDR3aa: CASSLVDRISTNEKLFF

j_gene: TRBJ2-1
len: 12
abundance: few
d_gene: NA
v_gene: TRBV9
CDR3nt: TGTGCCAGCAGCGTAGCAGGGAATGAGCAGTTCTTC
CDR3aa: CASSVAGNEQFF

j_gene: TRBJ1-2
len: 13
abundance: few
d_gene: NA
v_gene: TRBV9
CDR3nt: TGTGCCAGCAGCGGGATGGGAGGAGGTGGCTACACCTTC
CDR3aa: CASSGMGGGGYTF

j_gene: TRBJ2-3
len: 15
abundance: NA
d_gene: NA
v_gene: TRBV10-3
CDR3nt: TGTGCCATCAGTGAGTCAGGGGCCGGGACAGATACGCAGTATTTT
CDR3aa: CAISESGAGTDTQYF

j_gene: TRBJ2-3
len: 16
abundance: NA
d_gene: TRBD2
v_gene: TRBV5-1
CDR3nt: TGCGCCAGCAGCTCACTCAGCGGGGGACCCACAGATACGCAGTATTTT
CDR3aa: CASSSLSGGPTDTQYF

j_gene: TRBJ1-2
len: 15
abundance: NA
d_gene: TRBD1
v_gene: TRBV4-3
CDR3nt: TGCGCCAGCAGCCAGACCGGGACAGGGGGCTATGGCTGCACTTTC
CDR3aa: CASSQTGTGGYGCTF

j_gene: TRBJ1-6
len: 14
abundance: NA
d_gene: NA
v_gene: TRBV11-2
CDR3nt: TGTGCCAGCAGCTTAACCGGGACAAAGTCACCCCCCCACTTT
CDR3aa: CASSLTGTKSPPHF

j_gene: TRBJ2-5
len: 15
abundance: NA
d_gene: NA
v_gene: TRBV20-1
CDR3nt: TGCAGTGCAACGCAGGGGGGAAACGCACAAGAGACCCAGTACTTC
CDR3aa: CSATQGGNAQETQYF

j_gene: TRBJ1-2
len: 12
abundance: NA
d_gene: NA
v_gene: TRBV6-1
CDR3nt: TGTGCCAGCAGCCAGGCCTACTATGGCTACACCTTC
CDR3aa: CASSQAYYGYTF

j_gene: TRBJ1-2
len: 13
abundance: NA
d_gene: NA
v_gene: TRBV19
CDR3nt: TGTGCCAGTACACCGACCAAGGCGGAGGGCTACACCTTC
CDR3aa: CASTPTKAEGYTF

j_gene: TRBJ1-5
len: 15
abundance: few
d_gene: NA
v_gene: TRBV12-3/TRBV12-4
CDR3nt: TGTGCCAGCAGTTTATCAGAAAATAGCAATCAGCCCCAGCATTTT
CDR3aa: CASSLSENSNQPQHF

j_gene: TRBJ2-7
len: 13
abundance: NA
d_gene: NA
v_gene: TRBV20-1
CDR3nt: TGCAGTGCTATCCGGGTTAGCTCCTACGAGCAGTACTTC
CDR3aa: CSAIRVSSYEQYF

j_gene: TRBJ2-1
len: 14
abundance: few
d_gene: NA
v_gene: TRBV11-3
CDR3nt: TGTGCCAGCAGCTCCCACCAAGGGAACAATGAGCAGTTCTTC
CDR3aa: CASSSHQGNNEQFF